This TCR beta chain was profiled in a study of human T cells and chemical hapten exposure. Trimming took off 0 bases at V and 8 bases at J, with 13 bases between the two ends. This CDR3 is built from 13 residues. Germline values: CDR1 SQVTM, CDR2 ANQGSEA. Time point specified: patch test 1, 2 weeks after DPC sensitization. The treatment: therapeutic diphenylcyclopropenone sensitization with weekly scalp DPC. TCRdb called the RACE reads again in MiXCR, with one record for every CDR3 protein. The sample yields 180,000 or so distinct CDR3 sequences, around 22% seen once. V gene TRBV29-1 combines with J gene TRBJ1-2; D is uncertain. The clonotype comes from a woman between 45 and 65 years old with alopecia areata. Some clones in this sample may be carry-over from other donors' samples. Sequencing was performed on whole blood, taken in connection with sensitization to the hapten diphenylcyclopropenone (DPC). The CDR3 is CSVEEGSPIGYTF. Written as DNA, the CDR3 is TGCAGCGTTGAAGAGGGAAGCCCGATAGGCTACACCTTC.